This T cell receptor (beta chain) was sequenced during a study of blood T cell repertoires in COVID-19. Study-wide background: Acute and convalescent COVID-19 samples came from the United States, Italy and Spain.

Original data processing: By means of reference gene primer amplification, nucleated cell counts were estimated. TCRdb keeps only in-frame clones here, not all; method: immunoSEQ multiplex PCR. V and J calls and clone size are those listed in that table; D and trimming were worked out from the DNA. Of 150,000 to 200,000 clones listed, about 88% were seen once; the top ten hold about 6.5%. The origin of this receptor is a woman aged 80 or over in a cohort sampled during active or convalescent COVID-19. Material: peripheral blood.

CDR3 sequence: CAISAGQAYTEAFF. CDR3 nucleotides: TGTGCCATCAGTGCAGGACAGGCGTACACTGAAGCTTTCTTT. The gene calls are TRBV10-3 and TRBJ1-1; 7 bases are a match to TRBD1. CDR3 size: 14 residues. After removal of 4 bases from V and 3 bases from J, the junction contained 5 bases not matched to a gene. CDR1 and CDR2 (germline): ENHRY, SYGVKD.